Sequencing of this T cell receptor (beta chain) was carried out in a study of OX40 agonist ivuxolimab in advanced cancers. The CDR3 is 14 amino acids. With 6 bases removed from V and 1 base from J, the gap between germline ends came to 10 bases. Per germline, CDR1 MNHNY and CDR2 SVGAGI (reference sequence). The sampling schedule covered blood at baseline, cycle 4 day 1, and cycle 7 day 1. Only in-frame clones appear in the TCRdb table, and some are missing; sequencing was by immunoSEQ multiplex PCR. The profile shows 50,000 to 70,000 clones, over 85% of them singletons. This clonotype originated in an adult with an advanced solid tumor such as melanoma, head and neck, liver or kidney cancer. The sample in question was CD4+ or CD8+ T cells sorted from blood, obtained in a trial of the OX40 agonist ivuxolimab. V is TRBV6-6 and J is TRBJ1-5; a weak D match, TRBD1 (5 bases). The CDR3 loop reads CASRVGGSNQPQHF. CDR3 nucleotides: TGTGCCAGCAGGGTGGGGGGGAGCAATCAGCCCCAGCATTTT.